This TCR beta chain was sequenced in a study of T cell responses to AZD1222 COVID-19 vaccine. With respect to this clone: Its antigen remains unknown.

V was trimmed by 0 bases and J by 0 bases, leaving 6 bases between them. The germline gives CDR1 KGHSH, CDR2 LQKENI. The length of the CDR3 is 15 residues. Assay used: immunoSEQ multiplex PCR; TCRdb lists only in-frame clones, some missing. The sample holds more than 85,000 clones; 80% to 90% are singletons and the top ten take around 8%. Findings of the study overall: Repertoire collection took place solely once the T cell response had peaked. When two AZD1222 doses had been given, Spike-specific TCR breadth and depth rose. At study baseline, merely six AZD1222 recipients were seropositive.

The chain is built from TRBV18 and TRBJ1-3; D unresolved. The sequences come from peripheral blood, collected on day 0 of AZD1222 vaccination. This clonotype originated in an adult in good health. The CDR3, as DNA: TGTGCCAGCTCACCACCTCCAGACTCTGGAAACACCATATATTTT. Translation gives CASSPPPDSGNTIYF.